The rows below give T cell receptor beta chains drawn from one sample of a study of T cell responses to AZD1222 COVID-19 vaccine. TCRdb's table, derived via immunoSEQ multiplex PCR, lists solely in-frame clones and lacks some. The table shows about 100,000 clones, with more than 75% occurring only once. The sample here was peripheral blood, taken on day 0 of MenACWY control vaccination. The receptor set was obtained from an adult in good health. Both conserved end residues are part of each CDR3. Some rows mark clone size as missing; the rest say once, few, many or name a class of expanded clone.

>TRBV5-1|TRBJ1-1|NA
CASSFETGMNTEAFF
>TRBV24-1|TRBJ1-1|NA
CATSDPRLGATEAFF
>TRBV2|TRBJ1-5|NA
CASSEQDSLNQPQHF
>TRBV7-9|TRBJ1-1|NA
CASSSQGYSLNTEAFF
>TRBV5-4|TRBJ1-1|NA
CASSFGQGVHTEAFF
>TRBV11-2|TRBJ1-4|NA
CASSPGHDEKLFF
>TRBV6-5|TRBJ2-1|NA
CASSFNGGVSYNEQFF
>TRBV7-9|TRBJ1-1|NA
CASSLGSVGMNTEAFF
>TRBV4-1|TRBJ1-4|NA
CASSQVRGSEKLFF
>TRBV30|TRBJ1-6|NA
CAWARQGAIYNSPLHF
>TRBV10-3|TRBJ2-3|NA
CAISEELTTDTQYF
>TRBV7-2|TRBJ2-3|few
CASSLLGGIGTDTQYF
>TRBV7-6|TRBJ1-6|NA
CASSRTEEGSPLHF
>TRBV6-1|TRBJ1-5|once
CASSEAGDSNQPQHF
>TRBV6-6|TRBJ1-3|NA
CATGGARNTIYF
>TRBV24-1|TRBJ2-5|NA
CATSDNQLPGTQYF
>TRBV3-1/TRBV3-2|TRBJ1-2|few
CASSQDRRQGRNYGYTF
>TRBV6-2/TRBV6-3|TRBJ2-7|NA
CASSTTSGGSYEQYF
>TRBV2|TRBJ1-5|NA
CASTPGPYSNQPQHF
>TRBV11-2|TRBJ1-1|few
CASRWGDFTEAFF
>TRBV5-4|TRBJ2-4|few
CASSYYESGTGYIQYF
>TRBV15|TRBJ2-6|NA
CATSLVPGQGAHYGANVLTF
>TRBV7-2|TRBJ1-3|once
CASSLVKGSMGNTIYF
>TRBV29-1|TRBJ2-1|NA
CSVAQDSYNEQFF
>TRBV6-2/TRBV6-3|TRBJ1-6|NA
CASSSPPGLPGSPLHF
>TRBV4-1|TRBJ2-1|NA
CASSRGTSGRPRGNEQFF
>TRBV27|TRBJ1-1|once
CATSDRPNTEAFF
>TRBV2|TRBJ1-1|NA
CASSEAGRWNTEAFF
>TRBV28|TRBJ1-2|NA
CASRPTGGYGYTF
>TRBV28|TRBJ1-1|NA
CASRRRGGTEAFF
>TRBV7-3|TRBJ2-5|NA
CASSRRGDKETQYF
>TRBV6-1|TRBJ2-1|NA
CASSEPGQGEQFF
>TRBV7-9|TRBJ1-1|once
CASSHPDRDRGTMNTEAFF
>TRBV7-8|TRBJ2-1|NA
CASSLALARTYNEQFF
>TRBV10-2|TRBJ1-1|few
CASSDHSSNTEAFF
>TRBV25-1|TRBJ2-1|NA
CASNSEREYHEQFF
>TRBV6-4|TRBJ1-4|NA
CARWREEKLFF
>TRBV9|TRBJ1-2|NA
CASSVETGTGADYGYTF
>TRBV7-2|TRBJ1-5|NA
CASSFSRGHNQPQHF
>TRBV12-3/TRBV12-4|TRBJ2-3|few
CASSLIATQYF
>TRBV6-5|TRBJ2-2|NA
CASSRTREGGLFF
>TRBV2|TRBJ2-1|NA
CASNRDGGDNEQFF
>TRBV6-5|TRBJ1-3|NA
CACRSSGNTIYF
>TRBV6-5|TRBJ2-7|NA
CASRFPGRNEQYF
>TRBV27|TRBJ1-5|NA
CASSLSRGNQPQHF
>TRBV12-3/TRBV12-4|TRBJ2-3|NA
CASSSSGWGTQYF
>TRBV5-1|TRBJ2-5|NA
CASSPGTRGGKTQYF
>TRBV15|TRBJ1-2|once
CATSRDGADGYTF
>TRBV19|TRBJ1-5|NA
CASSILGGGQPQHF
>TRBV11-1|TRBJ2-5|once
CASSFQRGRETQYF
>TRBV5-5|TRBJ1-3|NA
CASSHPRQAMASGNTIYF